One sample yielded the 15 T cell receptor beta chains listed below, sequenced in a study of CD8 T cells in Susac syndrome. Random hexamers primed reverse transcription of about 0.5 to 1 ug RNA. TCRdb ran MiXCR on the immunoSEQ multiplex PCR reads and lists one entry per CDR3 protein. The table records roughly 180,000 distinct CDR3 sequences, around 96% of them present only once. Sequenced input: CD4+ T cells from PBMCs. These receptor sequences come from a human donor in good health.

The gene calls are TRBV9 and TRBJ2-5; 9 bases match TRBD1. V gave up 0 bases and J gave up 5 bases; unmatched junction bases: 5. The CDR3 has 15 amino acids. CDR1 is SGDLS, CDR2 YYNGEE, per germline. The CDR3 DNA reads TGTGCCAGCAGCGTAGAGGGGACAGGGCACGAGACCCAGTACTTC. Protein product: CASSVEGTGHETQYF.

This sequence joins TRBV15 and TRBJ2-5; 10 bases map to TRBD1. The CDR3 contains 15 residues. CDR1 and CDR2 (germline): LNHNV, YYDKDF (reference sequence). V gave up 5 bases and J gave up 1 base; unmatched junction bases: 4. The CDR3 DNA reads TGTGCCACCAGCCCGGGACAGGGGTTCCAAGAGACCCAGTACTTC. It codes for CATSPGQGFQETQYF.

This clonotype was observed a single time. CDR3 in amino acids: CSAAQKSGGKLQYF. DNA for the CDR3: TGCAGTGCTGCCCAGAAGAGCGGGGGGAAGTTGCAGTACTTC. The V and J genes are TRBV20-1 and TRBJ2-7; 9 positions match TRBD2. CDR3 length: 14 residues. Germline trimming cut 5 bases from V and 9 bases from J; bases unmatched to any gene: 14. In germline, CDR1 is DFQATT, CDR2 SNEGSKA (reference sequence).

The chain is built from TRBV29-1 and TRBJ1-2; possible D gene TRBD1, 6 bases. Trimming shortened V by 4 bases and J by 7 bases, and 13 bases separated the two germline ends. The CDR3 runs to 12 residues. Germline V gene data show CDR1 as SQVTM and CDR2 as ANQGSEA. CDR3 nucleotide sequence: TGCAGCGTTGGACAGGAGGCGTCTGGCTACACCTTC. It specifies CSVGQEASGYTF.

The chain links TRBV19 to TRBJ1-1, with a weak D call TRBD1 (5 bases). There are 15 residues in the CDR3. V shed 3 bases and J shed 0 bases, with 11 bases lying between them. Germline V CDR1 and CDR2: LNHDA, SQIVND (reference sequence). This CDR3 is CASSITDRMNTEAFF. CDR3 nucleotides: TGTGCCAGTAGTATTACAGACAGAATGAACACTGAAGCTTTCTTT.

CDR3 amino acids: CSVEAGQGRYEQYF. The CDR3 nucleotides read TGCAGCGTTGAAGCGGGACAGGGGAGGTACGAGCAGTACTTC. The chain recombines TRBV29-1 with TRBJ2-7, with 10 bases matching TRBD1. CDR3 length: 14 residues. V lost 1 base and J lost 4; bases outside the gene matches: 4. Germline-derived CDR1 and CDR2 are SQVTM and ANQGSEA.

V is TRBV27 and J is TRBJ1-6; D is unclear. CDR1 MNHEY and CDR2 SMNVEV come from the germline V gene (reference sequence). CDR3 length: 15 amino acids. Deletions cut 0 bases from V and 7 bases from J, with 10 bases between. The chain's CDR3 is CASSLSRVVNSPLHF. The CDR3, as DNA: TGTGCCAGCAGTTTATCGAGGGTGGTGAATTCACCCCTCCACTTT.

The chain joins TRBV5-1 to TRBJ1-1; no firm D call. Germline lookup yields CDR1 SGHRS and CDR2 YFSETQ. V lost 1 base and J lost 1, with 5 bases in between. The CDR3 runs to 13 residues. DNA of the CDR3: TGCGCCAGCAGCTTGTGGCAGAACACTGAAGCTTTCTTT. Protein sequence: CASSLWQNTEAFF.

There are a few counts of this clonotype. V is TRBV7-2 and J is TRBJ1-6; perhaps TRBD1 as D (5 bases). Germline loops: CDR1 SGHTA, CDR2 FQGNSA. This CDR3 is built from 14 residues. Trimming removed 5 bases at V and 10 bases at J, with 15 bases between. The CDR3 reads CASSPQGFNSPLHF. The CDR3 region has the DNA TGTGCCAGCAGCCCGCAGGGTTTCAACTCACCCCTCCACTTT.

This chain connects TRBV20-1 to TRBJ2-5; 8 nucleotides line up with TRBD1. Germline assignment: CDR1 DFQATT and CDR2 SNEGSKA (reference sequence). V shed 1 base, J shed 5 bases, and the junction held 6 bases outside the gene matches. The length of the CDR3 is 14 residues. The CDR3 coding sequence is TGCAGTGCTAGAGCCGCCCAGGGGGCCGAGACCCAGTACTTC. Translating gives CSARAAQGAETQYF.

This chain connects TRBV2 to TRBJ1-5, with a possible D match to TRBD1 (6 bases). Trimming shortened V by 0 bases and J by 9 bases, and 9 bases separated the two germline ends. Germline V gene sequence: CDR1 SNHLY, CDR2 FYNNEI. This CDR3 comprises 13 residues. The CDR3 is CASSEAGGLPQHF. CDR3 in DNA: TGTGCCAGCAGTGAAGCAGGGGGATTGCCCCAGCATTTT.

The chain has TRBV4-2 and TRBJ1-1; D is perhaps TRBD1 (6 bases). CDR3 length: 12 residues. V dropped 4 bases and J dropped 7 bases, with 10 bases sitting between them. Germline CDR1 reads LGHNA; CDR2 reads YNFKEQ. The CDR3 nucleotides read TGTGCCAGCAGCCTGGACAGATTTGAAGCTTTCTTT. Its translation: CASSLDRFEAFF.

J is TRBJ1-1 and V is TRBV29-1; D gene ambiguous. The CDR3 totals 11 residues. Trimming stripped 0 bases from V and 12 bases from J, with 11 bases between. Germline CDR1 SQVTM, CDR2 ANQGSEA. The CDR3: CSVEEAGRTFF. DNA of the CDR3: TGCAGCGTTGAAGAAGCGGGGAGAACTTTCTTT.

This clonotype was observed a single time. The rearrangement links TRBV6-2 or TRBV6-3 to TRBJ2-7; D possibly matches TRBD1 or TRBD2 (5 bases each). CDR1 is MNHEY, CDR2 SVGEGT, per germline. V was trimmed by 0 bases and J by 3 bases, leaving 12 bases between them. CDR3 length: 15 amino acids. The CDR3: CASSYSGTLIYEQYF. The CDR3 nucleotides read TGTGCCAGCAGTTACTCTGGGACCCTAATCTACGAGCAGTACTTC.

This chain connects TRBV3-1 to TRBJ2-3; TRBD2 matches 9 bases. The length of the CDR3 is 21 residues. V trimming: 0 bases; J trimming: 2 bases; junction bases outside the gene matches: 18. Per the germline V gene, CDR1 is LGHDT and CDR2 is YNNKEL (reference sequence). The CDR3 loop is CASSQDWALAGTERFTDTQYF. CDR3 nucleotides: TGTGCCAGCAGCCAAGATTGGGCGCTAGCGGGGACCGAACGGTTCACAGATACGCAGTATTTT.